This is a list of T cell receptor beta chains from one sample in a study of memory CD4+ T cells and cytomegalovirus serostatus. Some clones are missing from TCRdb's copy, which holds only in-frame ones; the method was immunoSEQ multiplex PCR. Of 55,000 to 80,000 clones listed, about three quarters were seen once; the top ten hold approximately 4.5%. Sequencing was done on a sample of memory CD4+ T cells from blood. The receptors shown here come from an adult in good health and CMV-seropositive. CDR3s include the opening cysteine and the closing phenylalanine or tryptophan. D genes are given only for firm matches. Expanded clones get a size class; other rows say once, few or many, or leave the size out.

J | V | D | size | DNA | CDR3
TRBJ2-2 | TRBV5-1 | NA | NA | TGCGCCAGCAGCCCCACAGGTGCCGGGGAGCTGTTTTTT | CASSPTGAGELFF
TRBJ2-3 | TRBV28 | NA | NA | TGTGCCAGCAGTTTGATGGCAGGGAGCACAGATACGCAGTATTTT | CASSLMAGSTDTQYF
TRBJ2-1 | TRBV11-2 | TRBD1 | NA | TGTGCCAGCAGCTTAGATTTAGGGGGCAACTACAATGAGCAGTTCTTC | CASSLDLGGNYNEQFF
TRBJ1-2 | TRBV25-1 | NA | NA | TGTGCCAGCAGTGAATTGGCCGGTCCCTATGGCTACACCTTC | CASSELAGPYGYTF
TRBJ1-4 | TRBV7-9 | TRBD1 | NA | TGTGCCAGCAGCCGTAGGGGGCCGGAGGTTGTTAATGAAAAACTGTTTTTT | CASSRRGPEVVNEKLFF
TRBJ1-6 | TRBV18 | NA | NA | TGTGCCAGCTCGGGGCTCGGCTATAATTCACCCCTCCACTTT | CASSGLGYNSPLHF
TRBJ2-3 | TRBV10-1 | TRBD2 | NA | TGCGCCAGCAGAGAAGCGGGAGTAGATACGCAGTATTTT | CASREAGVDTQYF
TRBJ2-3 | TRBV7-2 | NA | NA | TGTGCCAGCAGCTTAGCGGGGCTTAACACAGATACGCAGTATTTT | CASSLAGLNTDTQYF
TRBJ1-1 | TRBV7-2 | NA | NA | TGTGCCAGCAGCCCTATGGCCCTGAACACTGAAGCTTTCTTT | CASSPMALNTEAFF
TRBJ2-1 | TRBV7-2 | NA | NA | TGTGCCAGCAGCCCAGCCTTTAGCTCCTACAATGAGCAGTTCTTC | CASSPAFSSYNEQFF
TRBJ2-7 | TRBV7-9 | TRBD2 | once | TGTGCCAGCAGCAAGGGGACTAGCGGGGGACTGCACTACGAGCAGTACTTC | CASSKGTSGGLHYEQYF
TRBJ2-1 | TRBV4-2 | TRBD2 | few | TGTGCCAGCAGCCGGAATGTGGGGCTAGCGGGATTTAGCTCCTACAATGAGCAGTTCTTC | CASSRNVGLAGFSSYNEQFF
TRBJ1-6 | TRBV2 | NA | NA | TGTGCCAGCAGTGTGGAGACAGGTTCAAATTCACCCCTCCACTTT | CASSVETGSNSPLHF
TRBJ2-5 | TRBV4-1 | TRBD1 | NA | TGCGCCAGCAGCCCAACCCCTCCGGACAGGGTTATCGAGACCCAGTACTTC | CASSPTPPDRVIETQYF
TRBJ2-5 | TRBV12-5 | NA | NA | TGTGCTAGTGGTTTATTTGGGGAGACCCAGTACTTC | CASGLFGETQYF
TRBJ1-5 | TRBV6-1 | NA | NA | TGTGCCAGCACCTCAGGGCCTATCAATCAGCCCCAGCATTTT | CASTSGPINQPQHF
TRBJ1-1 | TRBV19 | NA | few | TGTGCCAGTAGTATAGATCTGGGAAACACGGAAGCTTTCTTT | CASSIDLGNTEAFF
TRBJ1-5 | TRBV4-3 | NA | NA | TGCGCCAGCAGCCTCCTGTGGGGGTTCAATCAGCCCCAGCATTTT | CASSLLWGFNQPQHF
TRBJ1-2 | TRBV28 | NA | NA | TGTGCCAGCAGCGAACCCTCCGGGACGTACTATGGCTACACCTTC | CASSEPSGTYYGYTF
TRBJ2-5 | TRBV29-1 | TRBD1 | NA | TGCAGCGTTGATGACAGGGGGCGCTTAGAGACCCAGTACTTC | CSVDDRGRLETQYF
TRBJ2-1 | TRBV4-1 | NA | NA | TGCGCCAGCAGCCACATTGACCTAATCTCCTACAATGAGCAGTTCTTC | CASSHIDLISYNEQFF
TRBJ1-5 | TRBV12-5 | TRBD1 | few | TGTGCTAGCGGACAGGGAGGACAGCCCCAGCATTTT | CASGQGGQPQHF
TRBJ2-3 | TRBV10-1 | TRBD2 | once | TGCGCCAGGGGGGGGTGGGCAGATACGCAGTATTTT | CARGGWADTQYF
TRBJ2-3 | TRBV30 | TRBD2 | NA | TGTGCCGGGGGGGGAGGGAAGCGCACAGATACGCAGTATTTT | CAGGGGKRTDTQYF
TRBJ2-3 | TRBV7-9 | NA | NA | TGTGCCAGCAGAGGGCCACTAGCCGCCACAGATACGCAGTATTTT | CASRGPLAATDTQYF
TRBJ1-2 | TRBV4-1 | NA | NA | TGCGCCAGCAGCCAAGATCTTGGGGGGGTGCGGCTCGGCTACACCTTC | CASSQDLGGVRLGYTF
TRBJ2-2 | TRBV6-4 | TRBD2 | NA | TGTGCCACCAGCGCCCGAGCGGGGGCGAACACCGGGGAGCTGTTTTTT | CATSARAGANTGELFF
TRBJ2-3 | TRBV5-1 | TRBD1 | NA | TGCGCCAGCAGCTTAACCGGGACAGGCAAGGGAAATACGCAGTATTTT | CASSLTGTGKGNTQYF
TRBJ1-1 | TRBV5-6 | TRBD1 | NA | TGTGCCAGCAGCTTGGGAGGGGGCTTTGAAGCTTTCTTT | CASSLGGGFEAFF
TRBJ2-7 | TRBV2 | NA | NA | TGTGCCAGCAGTGATTTGGACGAGCAGTACTTC | CASSDLDEQYF
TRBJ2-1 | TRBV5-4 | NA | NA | TGTGCCAGCAGCTTAGCTCGGACGGCATACAATGAGCAGTTCTTC | CASSLARTAYNEQFF
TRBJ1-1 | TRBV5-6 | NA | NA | TGTGCCAGCAGCTTGGGTGGGTTGTGGGGGGGGAACACTGAAGCTTTCTTT | CASSLGGLWGGNTEAFF
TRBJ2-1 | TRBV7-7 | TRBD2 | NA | TGTGCTAGCAGCCGGACTAGCGGGAGCAATGAGCAGTTCTTC | CASSRTSGSNEQFF
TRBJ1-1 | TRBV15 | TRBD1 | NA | TGTGCCACCAGCCGTCGACAGGGAAGTGAAGCTTTCTTT | CATSRRQGSEAFF
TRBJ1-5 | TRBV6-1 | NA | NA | TGTGCCAGCATCGGGGAAAAGAGCAATCAGCCCCAGCATTTT | CASIGEKSNQPQHF
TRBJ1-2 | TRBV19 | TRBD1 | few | TGTGCCAGTGATTCCTACGCCGGGACAGGGAGTGATGGCTACACCTTC | CASDSYAGTGSDGYTF
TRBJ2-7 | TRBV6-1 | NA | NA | TGTGCCAGCAGTGTTCCAGGTTACGAGCAGTACTTC | CASSVPGYEQYF
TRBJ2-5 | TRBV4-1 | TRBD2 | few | TGCGCCAGCAGCCTCGTAGTACTAGCGGGAGAGACCCAGTACTTC | CASSLVVLAGETQYF
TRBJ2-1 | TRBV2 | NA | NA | TGTGCCAGCACCCTGGGACGGTACAATGAGCAGTTCTTC | CASTLGRYNEQFF
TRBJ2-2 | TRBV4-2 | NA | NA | TGTGCCAGCAGCCAAGAGGGAGCCGGGACGGCGAACACCGGGGAGCTGTTTTTT | CASSQEGAGTANTGELFF
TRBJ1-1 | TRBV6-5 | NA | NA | TGTGCCAGCAGTTACTACACTGAAGCTTTCTTT | CASSYYTEAFF
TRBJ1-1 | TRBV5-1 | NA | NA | TGCGCCAGCAGAAAGTGGGCCAACCTAGGGGGGAACACTGAAGCTTTCTTT | CASRKWANLGGNTEAFF
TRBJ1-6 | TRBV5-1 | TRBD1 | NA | TGCGCCAGCAGCTTGGGACAGGGGACACCCCTCCACTTT | CASSLGQGTPLHF
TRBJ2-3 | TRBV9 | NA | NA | TGTGCCAGCAGCCTTGGCGGTTCCACAGATACGCAGTATTTT | CASSLGGSTDTQYF
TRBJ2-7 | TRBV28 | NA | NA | TGTGCCAGCTCCAGCGGTACCTACGAGCAGTACTTC | CASSSGTYEQYF
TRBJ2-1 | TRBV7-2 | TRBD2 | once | TGTGCCAGCAGCTTCAGTAGCGGGAGAAGGCAGAATGAGCAGTTCTTC | CASSFSSGRRQNEQFF
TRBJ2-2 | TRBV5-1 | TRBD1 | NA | TGCGCCAGCAGCGGGGACAGGGGTGACACCGGGGAGCTGTTTTTT | CASSGDRGDTGELFF
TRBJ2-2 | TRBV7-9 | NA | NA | TGTGCCAGCAGCTTCCTGGTCGCAGGGGTGAACACCGGGGAGCTGTTTTTT | CASSFLVAGVNTGELFF
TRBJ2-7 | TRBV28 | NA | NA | TGTGCCAGCAGTTTATCCTCCTCAGGCCCCTACGAGCAGTACTTC | CASSLSSSGPYEQYF
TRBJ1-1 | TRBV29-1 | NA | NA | TGCAGCGTTGAGGGGGCGGAGGACACTGAAGCTTTCTTT | CSVEGAEDTEAFF
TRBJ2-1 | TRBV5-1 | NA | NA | TGCGCCAGCAGCCACTCCCGAGGGCCCGGAGAGCAGTTCTTC | CASSHSRGPGEQFF
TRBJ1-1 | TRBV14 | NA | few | TGTGCCAGCAGTCGACAGATGAACACTGAAGCTTTCTTT | CASSRQMNTEAFF
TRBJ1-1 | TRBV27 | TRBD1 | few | TGTGCCAGCAGTTTGGGACAGGGGTACACTGAAGCTTTCTTT | CASSLGQGYTEAFF
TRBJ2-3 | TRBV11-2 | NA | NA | TGTGCCAGCAGCTTAGAACTCGGGACTAGCACAGATACGCAGTATTTT | CASSLELGTSTDTQYF
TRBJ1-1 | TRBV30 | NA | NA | TGTGCCTGGAGTGTATTGCGGGCGACTGAAGCTTTCTTT | CAWSVLRATEAFF